This note documents a single T cell receptor (beta chain) sequence. Its antigen is currently unknown. This record belongs to a study of cytomegalovirus exposure and HLA in healthy donors. Regarding the study as a whole: Accurate HLA-A and HLA-B prediction from TCR beta sequences was reported for most subjects. The likely origin of a cluster of highly shared sequence variants was a sequencing artifact.

PCR involved 60 Vbeta and 13 Jbeta primers. Only in-frame clones appear in the TCRdb table, and some are missing; sequencing was by immunoSEQ multiplex PCR. Of hundreds of thousands of clones in the sample, 75% to 85% were seen once. CDR3 length: 14 residues. From germline, CDR1 is SGHNT and CDR2 YYREEE (reference sequence). Unmatched junction bases numbered 2, after V lost 1 base and J lost 5 bases. The receptor comes from a girl aged 5 to 17 in good health and CMV-seronegative. The J gene is TRBJ1-4, the V gene TRBV5-4; 7 nucleotides match TRBD1. The sequencing sample was made of PBMCs. Here the CDR3 DNA reads TGTGCCAGCAGCTTGCAGGGGGTCAATGAAAAACTGTTTTTT. This translates into CASSLQGVNEKLFF.